This T cell receptor (beta chain) appears in the sequencing data of a study of blood T cell repertoires in COVID-19. Study-level information: From T cells, B-cell-depleted T cells, or PBMCs came the material, which was cDNA or gDNA.

The V segment lost 3 bases and the J segment 0 bases; nucleotides outside the gene matches: 12. CDR1 MDHEN and CDR2 SYDVKM come from the germline V gene. This CDR3 spans 18 amino acids. Using immunoSEQ multiplex PCR, the repertoire was profiled, and TCRdb retains in-frame clones only, with some absent. The sample comprises about 140,000 clones, just under 85% of which are singletons, and 3% to 3.5% rests with the top ten. Recruits, aged roughly 18 to 89 years, lived in 24 US areas. Participants were placed into cohorts based on the clinical history they reported. The chain recombines TRBV28 with TRBJ2-7, with 9 positions matching TRBD1. The clonotype comes from a woman aged 45-65 years with acute COVID-19. The sequencing input was PBMCs or T cells enriched from blood (not recorded which). In DNA form, the CDR3 reads TGTGCCAGCAGTTTCCCGGCAACCGGGACAGGGTCCTCCTACGAGCAGTACTTC. Translating gives CASSFPATGTGSSYEQYF.